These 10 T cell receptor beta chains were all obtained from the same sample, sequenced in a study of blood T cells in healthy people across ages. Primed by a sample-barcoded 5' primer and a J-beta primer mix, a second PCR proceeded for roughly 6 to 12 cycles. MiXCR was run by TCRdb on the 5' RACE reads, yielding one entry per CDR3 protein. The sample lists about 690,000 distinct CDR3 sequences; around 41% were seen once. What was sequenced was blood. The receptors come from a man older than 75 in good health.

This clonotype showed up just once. CDR3 in DNA: TGTGCCAGCAGCCAAGGGCGGATCATGAACACTGAAGCTTTCTTT. The encoded protein is CASSQGRIMNTEAFF. V is TRBV3-1 and J is TRBJ1-1, with D hard to call. The V end lost 1 base, the J end lost 0 bases, and 9 bases lay between the germline ends. The length of the CDR3 is 15 residues. Germline V lookup: CDR1 LGHDT, CDR2 YNNKEL (reference sequence). The entire variable domain, with the rest obtained from reference TRBV3-1 and TRBJ1-1, is as follows: DTAVSQTPKYLVTQMGNDKSIKCEQNLGHDTMYWYKQDSKKFLKIMFSYNNKELIINETVPNRFSPKSPDKAHLNLHINSLELGDSAVYFCASSQGRIMNTEAFFGQGTRLTVV.

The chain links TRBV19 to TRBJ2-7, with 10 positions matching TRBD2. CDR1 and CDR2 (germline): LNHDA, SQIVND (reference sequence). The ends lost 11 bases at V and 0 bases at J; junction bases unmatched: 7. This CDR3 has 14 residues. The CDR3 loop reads CAAGSGGGSYEQYF. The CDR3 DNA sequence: TGTGCCGCCGGCAGCGGGGGGGGCTCCTACGAGCAGTACTTC.

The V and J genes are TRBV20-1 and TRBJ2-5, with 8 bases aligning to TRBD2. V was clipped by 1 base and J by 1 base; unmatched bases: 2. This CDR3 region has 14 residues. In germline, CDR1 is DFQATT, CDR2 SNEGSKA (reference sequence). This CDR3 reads CSARAGGPQETQYF. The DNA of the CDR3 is TGCAGTGCTAGAGCGGGGGGGCCCCAAGAGACCCAGTACTTC.

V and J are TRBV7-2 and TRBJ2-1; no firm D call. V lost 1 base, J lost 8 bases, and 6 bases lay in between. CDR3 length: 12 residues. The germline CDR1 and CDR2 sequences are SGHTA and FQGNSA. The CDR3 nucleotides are TGTGCCAGCAGCTTAGGCAGTCATGAGCAGTTCTTC. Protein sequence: CASSLGSHEQFF.

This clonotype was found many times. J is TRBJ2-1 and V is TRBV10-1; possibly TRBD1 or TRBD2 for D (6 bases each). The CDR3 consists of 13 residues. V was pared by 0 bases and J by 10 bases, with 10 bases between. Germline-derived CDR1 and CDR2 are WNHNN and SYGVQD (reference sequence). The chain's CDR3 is CASSESLGGEQFF. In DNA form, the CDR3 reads TGCGCCAGCAGTGAGTCTTTGGGGGGCGAGCAGTTCTTC.

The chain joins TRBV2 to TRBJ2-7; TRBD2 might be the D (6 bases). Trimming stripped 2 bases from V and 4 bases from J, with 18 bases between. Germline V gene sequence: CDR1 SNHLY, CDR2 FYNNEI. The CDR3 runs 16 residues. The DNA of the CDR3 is TGTGCCAGCAGTGAAAGTGGGACTCCGGGGACTTACGAGCAGTACTTC. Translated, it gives CASSESGTPGTYEQYF.

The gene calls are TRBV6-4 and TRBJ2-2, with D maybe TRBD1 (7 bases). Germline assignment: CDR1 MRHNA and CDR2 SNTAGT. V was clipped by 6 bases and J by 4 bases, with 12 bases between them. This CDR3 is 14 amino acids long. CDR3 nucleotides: TGTGCCAGCAGGTCAGGGGGGTTCACCGGGGAGCTGTTTTTT. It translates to CASRSGGFTGELFF.

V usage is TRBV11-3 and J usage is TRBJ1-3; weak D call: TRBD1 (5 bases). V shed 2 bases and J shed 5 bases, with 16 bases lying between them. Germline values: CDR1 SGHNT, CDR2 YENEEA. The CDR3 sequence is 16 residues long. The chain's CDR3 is CASSLTGAGLRNTIYF. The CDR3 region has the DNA TGTGCCAGCAGCTTAACTGGGGCAGGTCTACGAAACACCATATATTTT.

CDR3 coding DNA: TGTGCCAGCGGCTTCTGGGGCTACGAGCAGTACTTC. Protein sequence: CASGFWGYEQYF. This rearrangement joins TRBV6-2 or TRBV6-3 to TRBJ2-7, with unresolved D. Germline values: CDR1 MNHEY, CDR2 SVGEGT. The CDR3 spans 12 residues. The germline V and J ends were trimmed by 8 bases and 3 bases, with 11 bases remaining between them.

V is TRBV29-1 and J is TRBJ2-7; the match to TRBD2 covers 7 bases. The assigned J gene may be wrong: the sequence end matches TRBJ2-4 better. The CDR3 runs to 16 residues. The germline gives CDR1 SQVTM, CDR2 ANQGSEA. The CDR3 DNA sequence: TGCAGCGTTGACCCGGGGGAGCGGGAAGCCAAAAACATTCAGTACTTC. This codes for CSVDPGEREAKNIQYF.